These T cell receptor beta chains were read from a single sample in a study of blood T cell repertoires in COVID-19. The data were produced by immunoSEQ multiplex PCR, yet TCRdb's version contains in-frame clones alone and is incomplete. The table shows a few hundred thousand clones, with about 88% occurring only once. Input material: peripheral blood. These TCRs come from a man in his 60s with acute or convalescent COVID-19. Each CDR3 is given with its conserved first and last residue. Each record gives: D gene, J gene, V gene, CDR3 protein, CDR3 DNA. The D gene is left open where the match is weak.

.	TRBJ1-1	TRBV7-9	CASLTTNMNTEAFF	TGTGCCAGCCTCACAACAAACATGAACACTGAAGCTTTCTTT
TRBD1	TRBJ2-5	TRBV29-1	CSVEEGQGGVETQYF	TGCAGCGTTGAAGAGGGACAGGGGGGGGTAGAGACCCAGTACTTC
.	TRBJ1-2	TRBV7-9	CASAHRQNYGYTF	TGTGCCAGCGCACACAGACAAAACTATGGCTACACCTTC
TRBD1	TRBJ2-3	TRBV18	CASSRPTGVTDTQYF	TGTGCCAGCTCACGACCGACAGGGGTCACAGATACGCAGTATTTT
TRBD1	TRBJ2-7	TRBV5-4	CASSLNPGQDSYEQYF	TGTGCCAGCAGCTTGAACCCGGGACAGGACTCCTACGAGCAGTACTTC
TRBD2	TRBJ2-2	TRBV6-5	CASSPSGGAIGELFF	TGTGCCAGCAGTCCTAGCGGGGGGGCCATCGGGGAGCTGTTTTTT
TRBD1	TRBJ1-2	TRBV28	CASSWGQGAYGYTF	TGTGCCAGCAGCTGGGGACAGGGGGCGTACGGCTACACCTTC
TRBD1	TRBJ2-6	TRBV3-1/TRBV3-2	CASSQEETGEANVLTF	TGTGCCAGCAGCCAAGAAGAGACAGGGGAGGCCAACGTCCTGACTTTC
.	TRBJ1-6	TRBV19	CASSFRGGAQGTPLHF	TGTGCCAGTAGTTTTCGTGGGGGGGCGCAAGGAACACCCCTCCACTTT
.	TRBJ1-3	TRBV12-3/TRBV12-4	CASSFNTGNTIYF	TGTGCCAGCAGTTTCAATACAGGAAACACCATATATTTT
.	TRBJ1-1	TRBV18	CASSPPDKSNTEAFF	TGTGCCAGCTCACCCCCGGACAAGTCAAACACTGAAGCTTTCTTT
.	TRBJ1-4	TRBV5-1	CASSRETGNEKLFF	TGCGCCAGCAGCCGGGAAACGGGGAATGAAAAACTGTTTTTT
TRBD2	TRBJ2-1	TRBV28	CASSRGGLAVYNEQFF	TGTGCCAGCAGTCGTGGAGGACTAGCGGTATACAATGAGCAGTTCTTC
TRBD2	TRBJ2-4	TRBV7-2	CASSNGGATGNIQYF	TGTGCCAGCAGTAACGGGGGGGCCACGGGAAACATTCAGTACTTC
.	TRBJ2-3	TRBV27	CASGRPPSTDTQYF	TGTGCCAGCGGGAGGCCTCCGAGCACAGATACGCAGTATTTT
TRBD2	TRBJ2-3	TRBV7-2	CASSLVSGGPDTQYF	TGTGCCAGCAGCTTAGTTAGCGGGGGCCCAGATACGCAGTATTTT
TRBD1	TRBJ1-2	TRBV6-2/TRBV6-3	CASSYGRTGANYGYTF	TGTGCCAGCAGTTACGGGCGGACAGGAGCTAACTATGGCTACACCTTC
TRBD2	TRBJ2-3	TRBV18	CASSDPSRGGLSTDTQYF	TGTGCCAGCTCAGACCCTTCGCGGGGGGGCCTTAGCACAGATACGCAGTATTTT
.	TRBJ2-5	TRBV29-1	CSAQAGEETQYF	TGCAGCGCCCAGGCAGGGGAAGAGACCCAGTACTTC
.	TRBJ1-2	TRBV12-3/TRBV12-4	CASSFGGGYTF	TGTGCCAGCAGTTTCGGGGGTGGCTACACCTTC
.	TRBJ1-2	TRBV7-9	CASSYGGTNYGYTF	TGTGCCAGCAGCTACGGGGGGACTAACTATGGCTACACCTTC
TRBD2	TRBJ2-2	TRBV7-3	CASSSVAGGDGELFF	TGTGCCAGCAGCTCCGTAGCGGGGGGTGACGGGGAGCTGTTTTTT
TRBD2	TRBJ2-7	TRBV5-4	CASSRGGDGPYEQYF	TGTGCCAGCAGCCGGGGGGGGGACGGACCCTACGAGCAGTACTTC
TRBD2	TRBJ2-1	TRBV28	CASTPFVSRGDSQFF	TGTGCCAGCACCCCGTTTGTCTCGCGGGGGGACTCGCAGTTCTTC
TRBD1	TRBJ2-7	TRBV3-1/TRBV3-2	CASSQVQGAPYEQYF	TGTGCCAGCAGCCAAGTGCAGGGGGCGCCCTACGAGCAGTACTTC
.	TRBJ1-2	TRBV13	CASSLGRGFYGYTF	TGTGCCAGCAGCTTAGGCAGGGGCTTCTATGGCTACACCTTC
.	TRBJ2-3	TRBV19	CASSKRPEARTDTQYF	TGTGCCAGTAGTAAGAGGCCGGAAGCCCGCACAGATACGCAGTATTTT
TRBD1	TRBJ1-4	TRBV7-2	CASSPDRGEKLFF	TGTGCCAGCAGCCCGGACAGGGGGGAAAAACTGTTTTTT
.	TRBJ2-5	TRBV11-2	CASSPLVGGLQETQYF	TGTGCCAGCAGCCCCCTGGTGGGGGGACTCCAAGAGACCCAGTACTTC
.	TRBJ2-3	TRBV9	CASSVAFLARGTDTQYF	TGTGCCAGCAGCGTCGCTTTCCTAGCGCGCGGAACAGATACGCAGTATTTT
.	TRBJ1-4	TRBV2	CARGGSLTATNEKLFF	TGTGCCCGGGGGGGCAGCTTAACAGCAACTAATGAAAAACTGTTTTTT
.	TRBJ2-3	TRBV5-1	CASSPDNSDTQYF	TGCGCCAGCAGCCCGGACAACTCAGATACGCAGTATTTT
TRBD1	TRBJ1-5	TRBV2	CASNLQGASGNQPQHF	TGTGCCAGCAACTTACAGGGGGCTTCGGGCAATCAGCCCCAGCATTTT
.	TRBJ1-1	TRBV11-2	CASSPSGDTEAFF	TGTGCCAGCAGCCCCAGCGGGGACACTGAAGCTTTCTTT
TRBD2	TRBJ2-5	TRBV7-3	CASSLGAGGPPGETQYF	TGTGCCAGCAGCTTAGGGGCGGGGGGTCCCCCGGGAGAGACCCAGTACTTC
TRBD2	TRBJ2-5	TRBV5-1	CASRLAVQETQYF	TGCGCCAGCAGGCTAGCGGTCCAAGAGACCCAGTACTTC
.	TRBJ2-7	TRBV24-1	CATSDPSGAYEQYF	TGTGCCACCAGTGACCCCTCAGGGGCCTACGAGCAGTACTTC
.	TRBJ2-2	TRBV7-6	CASSLTTGYTGELFF	TGTGCCAGCAGCTTAACTACAGGTTACACCGGGGAGCTGTTTTTT
.	TRBJ2-2	TRBV12-3/TRBV12-4	CASSPTGSGELFF	TGTGCCAGCAGCCCAACAGGGTCCGGGGAGCTGTTTTTT
.	TRBJ1-5	TRBV28	CASSLVLLRPSSNQPQHF	TGTGCCAGCAGTTTAGTATTACTGAGGCCCTCGAGCAATCAGCCCCAGCATTTT
.	TRBJ2-1	TRBV5-4	CASSFGQSPYNEQFF	TGTGCCAGCAGCTTCGGACAGAGCCCCTACAATGAGCAGTTCTTC
.	TRBJ2-7	TRBV27	CASSLETGSYEQYF	TGTGCCAGCAGTTTAGAGACAGGCTCCTACGAGCAGTACTTC
.	TRBJ1-2	TRBV19	CASSIASPGHTGYTF	TGTGCCAGTAGTATAGCGTCTCCGGGTCATACAGGCTACACCTTC
.	TRBJ2-1	TRBV6-2/TRBV6-3	CASSYPLRVGDEQFF	TGTGCCAGCAGTTACCCACTCAGGGTCGGCGATGAGCAGTTCTTC
TRBD1	TRBJ2-7	TRBV5-4	CASSLADRGYEQYF	TGTGCCAGCAGCTTGGCGGACAGGGGGTACGAGCAGTACTTC
.	TRBJ2-2	TRBV6-6	CASSYARAGGELFF	TGTGCCAGCAGTTACGCCCGAGCCGGGGGGGAGCTGTTTTTT
TRBD2	TRBJ2-7	TRBV4-2	CASSRLAGGFYEQYF	TGTGCCAGCAGCCGCTTAGCGGGGGGTTTCTACGAGCAGTACTTC
TRBD2	TRBJ2-5	TRBV4-3	CASSQAPSGEETQYF	TGCGCCAGCAGCCAAGCCCCTAGCGGGGAAGAGACCCAGTACTTC
TRBD2	TRBJ2-2	TRBV19	CASSLPGLAAVQGTGELFF	TGTGCCAGTAGCCTCCCGGGACTAGCGGCAGTCCAGGGCACCGGGGAGCTGTTTTTT
.	TRBJ2-3	TRBV7-2	CASSFWPGNTQYF	TGTGCCAGCAGCTTCTGGCCGGGAAATACGCAGTATTTT
TRBD2	TRBJ2-1	TRBV4-2	CASSQVTGTSGNYNEQFF	TGTGCCAGCAGCCAAGTCACGGGGACTAGCGGAAACTACAATGAGCAGTTCTTC
.	TRBJ2-3	TRBV4-3	CASSQGRLSSTDTQYF	TGCGCCAGCAGCCAGGGCAGGCTCTCTAGCACAGATACGCAGTATTTT
TRBD1	TRBJ2-5	TRBV11-2	CASREQGRETQYF	TGTGCCAGCAGAGAACAGGGGAGAGAGACCCAGTACTTC
.	TRBJ2-7	TRBV7-8	CASSLTVSGEQYF	TGTGCCAGCAGCTTGACAGTCTCCGGGGAGCAGTACTTC
TRBD1	TRBJ2-1	TRBV11-2	CASSLWDSNNEQFF	TGTGCCAGCAGCTTGTGGGACAGTAACAATGAGCAGTTCTTC
TRBD1	TRBJ1-6	TRBV6-5	CASSTGTGKSPLHF	TGTGCCAGCAGTACCGGGACAGGGAAATCACCCCTCCACTTT
TRBD1	TRBJ2-3	TRBV5-4	CASSPTGFSTDTQYF	TGTGCCAGCAGCCCGACAGGGTTTAGCACAGATACGCAGTATTTT